One sample yielded the 27 T cell receptor beta chains listed below, sequenced in a study of blood T cell repertoires in COVID-19. The table came from immunoSEQ multiplex PCR; TCRdb's copy has only in-frame clones and leaves some out. There are some 66,000 clones in the sample; roughly 82% occur only once, and 6.6% lies in the top ten. The sequenced material came from peripheral blood. These TCRs come from a man aged 60 to 69 with acute or convalescent COVID-19.

The chain recombines TRBV18 with TRBJ1-5, with 7 bases identical to TRBD1. There are 14 residues in the CDR3. Unmatched junction bases numbered 6, after V lost 3 bases and J lost 7 bases. Germline V gene lookup returns CDR1 KGHSH and CDR2 LQKENI. The CDR3 region is CASSPLTGSQPQHF. CDR3 DNA: TGTGCCAGCTCACCCTTGACAGGGAGCCAGCCCCAGCATTTT.

The rearrangement uses TRBV7-2 and TRBJ2-5; TRBD2 is a possible D gene (5 bases). CDR3 length: 15 residues. Per germline, CDR1 SGHTA and CDR2 FQGNSA. The V end lost 1 base, the J end lost 5 bases, and 14 bases lay between the germline ends. CDR3 sequence: CASSLGGSRGETQYF. CDR3 DNA sequence: TGTGCCAGCAGCTTAGGAGGGTCTAGAGGCGAGACCCAGTACTTC.

The rearrangement uses TRBV5-1 and TRBJ1-6, with D hard to call. The length of the CDR3 is 16 residues. The V and J ends lost 0 bases and 7 bases respectively, with 14 bases between them. Germline V gene lookup returns CDR1 SGHRS and CDR2 YFSETQ. CDR3 nucleotides: TGCGCCAGCAGCTTGGGAGTCACCTCGGGGAATTCACCCCTCCACTTT. Protein product: CASSLGVTSGNSPLHF.

This chain connects TRBV2 to TRBJ2-5; 7 bases line up with TRBD1. The V segment lost 4 bases and the J segment 5 bases; nucleotides outside the gene matches: 4. Germline V gene sequence: CDR1 SNHLY, CDR2 FYNNEI. CDR3 length: 13 residues. The DNA of the CDR3 is TGTGCCAGCAGTGTCGAGACAGGGGAGACCCAGTACTTC. Translated: CASSVETGETQYF.

The chain has TRBV7-9 and TRBJ1-1; 8 nucleotides agree with TRBD1. The V gene's germline CDR1 is SEHNR and CDR2 FQNEAQ (reference sequence). After removal of 7 bases from V and 5 bases from J, the junction contained 9 bases not matched to a gene. This CDR3 is 14 amino acids long. CDR3: CASTFDRGGTEAFF. The CDR3 bases are TGTGCCAGCACCTTCGACAGGGGAGGAACTGAAGCTTTCTTT.

This sequence joins TRBV7-2 and TRBJ2-1; TRBD1 matches 8 bases. In germline, CDR1 is SGHTA, CDR2 FQGNSA. J lost 6 bases, V lost 7 bases, and 11 bases had no gene match. The CDR3 length is 15 residues. The CDR3 is CASTGGQGSINEQFF. The CDR3 DNA is TGTGCCAGCACCGGAGGACAGGGTTCCATCAATGAGCAGTTCTTC.

The chain employs TRBV9 and TRBJ1-5; D gene ambiguous. Germline values: CDR1 SGDLS, CDR2 YYNGEE. The CDR3 runs to 14 residues. V was pared by 4 bases and J by 0 bases, with 8 bases between. For the CDR3, the DNA is TGTGCCAGCAGCCCTGTCTATAGCAATCAGCCCCAGCATTTT. This translates into CASSPVYSNQPQHF.

The chain joins TRBV19 to TRBJ2-7; TRBD1 aligns across 7 bases. Per germline, CDR1 LNHDA and CDR2 SQIVND (reference sequence). V was pared by 1 base and J by 5 bases, with 5 bases of the junction left unmatched. The CDR3 loop spans 14 amino acids. CDR3 amino acids: CASSIGQGPNEQYF. For the CDR3, the DNA is TGTGCCAGTAGTATAGGACAGGGTCCGAACGAGCAGTACTTC.

The J gene is TRBJ2-1, the V gene TRBV5-1; the D gene is possibly TRBD1 (5 bases). CDR1 SGHRS and CDR2 YFSETQ come from the germline V gene. V lost 5 bases and J lost 11, with 14 bases in between. This CDR3 is 12 amino acids long. The CDR3 protein is CASRMSREKQFF. The CDR3 nucleotides read TGCGCCAGCAGGATGTCCAGGGAAAAGCAGTTCTTC.

The rearrangement uses TRBV6-5 and TRBJ2-1; 7 nucleotides agree with TRBD1. V dropped 8 bases and J dropped 6; count of bases not matched to a gene: 13. Germline CDR1 reads MNHEY; CDR2 reads SVGAGI. This CDR3 is built from 15 residues. CDR3 sequence reads: CASLPRGGLGNEQFF. The CDR3 bases are TGTGCCAGCCTACCCCGAGGGGGCCTAGGCAATGAGCAGTTCTTC.

The rearrangement joins TRBV30 to TRBJ1-5; D possibly corresponds to TRBD1 (6 bases). Germline V gene data show CDR1 as GTSNPN and CDR2 as SVGIG (reference sequence). The CDR3 spans 13 residues. Between the trimmed V and J ends, which lost 0 bases and 4 bases, there was a span of 7 bases. CDR3 DNA sequence: TGTGCCTGGAGTGTAGGGGGAAATCAGCCCCAGCATTTT. Translation: CAWSVGGNQPQHF.

The chain uses TRBV5-1 and TRBJ1-2, with TRBD1 identical over 7 bases. CDR3 length: 17 residues. V lost 5 bases, J lost 1 base, and 14 bases stayed unmatched. Germline CDR1 reads SGHRS; CDR2 reads YFSETQ. The CDR3 nucleotides are TGCGCCAGCAGTTTCTCAGTGGGGACAGTCGATAACTATGGCTACACCTTC. Amino acid sequence: CASSFSVGTVDNYGYTF.

The J gene is TRBJ1-5, the V gene TRBV6-1; D is perhaps TRBD1 (5 bases). Between the trimmed V and J ends, which lost 0 bases and 4 bases, there was a span of 7 bases. CDR1 MNHNS and CDR2 SASEGT come from the germline V gene. The CDR3 length is 14 residues. The CDR3 region has the DNA TGTGCCAGCAGTGAAGCGCGGGGGAATCAGCCCCAGCATTTT. Protein product: CASSEARGNQPQHF.

V usage is TRBV6-5 and J usage is TRBJ1-1; 8 nucleotides align to TRBD1. V gave up 2 bases and J gave up 7 bases; unmatched junction bases: 12. Germline assignment: CDR1 MNHEY and CDR2 SVGAGI. This CDR3 has 16 residues. DNA for the CDR3: TGTGCCAGCAGTTACGCTTCAGGGGGCGCTCGGGGTGAAGCTTTCTTT. Its protein product is CASSYASGGARGEAFF.

The chain joins TRBV19 to TRBJ2-5; D ambiguous. With 7 bases removed from V and 3 bases from J, the gap between germline ends came to 12 bases. From germline, CDR1 is LNHDA and CDR2 SQIVND (reference sequence). CDR3 length: 13 residues. CDR3 DNA sequence: TGTGCCAGTACCACCACGAGCGAAGAGACCCAGTACTTC. Residues: CASTTTSEETQYF.

This sequence joins TRBV12-3 or TRBV12-4 and TRBJ1-4, with D maybe TRBD1 (5 bases). Between the trimmed V and J ends, which lost 3 bases and 5 bases, there was a span of 7 bases. This CDR3 has 13 amino acids. The CDR3 here is CASSFGGNEKLFF. CDR3 DNA sequence: TGTGCCAGCAGTTTTGGGGGGAATGAAAAACTGTTTTTT.

This clone is termed medium-sized. Other nucleotide sequences in the sample specify the same CDR3. The V and J genes are TRBV5-5 and TRBJ2-1, with 7 bases that match TRBD2. The CDR3 extends over 16 amino acids. The V gene's germline CDR1 is SGHKS and CDR2 YYEKEE (reference sequence). The V and J ends lost 4 bases and 4 bases, in that order; junction bases with no gene match: 11. In DNA, the CDR3 is TGTGCCAGCAGCCCCCCGACGGGGGGACTTTACAATGAGCAGTTCTTC. Its translation is CASSPPTGGLYNEQFF. The full variable domain, in which reference TRBV5-5 and TRBJ2-1 provide the parts outside the CDR3, is DAGVTQSPTHLIKTRGQQVTLRCSPISGHKSVSWYQQVLGQGPQFIFQYYEKEERGRGNFPDRFSARQFPNYSSELNVNALLLGDSALYLCASSPPTGGLYNEQFFGPGTRLTVL.

This rearrangement joins TRBV5-1 to TRBJ2-5; the match to TRBD2 covers 8 bases. This CDR3 contains 17 residues. With 2 bases clipped from V and 2 bases from J, the junction kept 11 bases outside the gene matches. Germline loops: CDR1 SGHRS, CDR2 YFSETQ. The CDR3 protein is CASSFIAGFYVQETQYF. CDR3 coding DNA: TGCGCCAGCAGCTTCATAGCGGGGTTCTACGTGCAAGAGACCCAGTACTTC.

The chain combines TRBV6-5 with TRBJ2-7, with D tentatively TRBD1 (6 bases). From germline, CDR1 is MNHEY and CDR2 SVGAGI. This CDR3 spans 14 amino acids. With 8 bases removed from V and 1 base from J, the gap between germline ends came to 15 bases. CDR3 protein: CASRRAGTSYEQYV. CDR3 in DNA: TGTGCCAGCCGTAGAGCAGGGACATCCTACGAGCAGTACGTC.

The chain recombines TRBV11-2 with TRBJ1-1; TRBD1 is a possible D gene (6 bases). Germline CDR1 reads SGHAT; CDR2 reads FQNNGV. The CDR3 is made up of 13 amino acids. Trimming took off 0 bases at V and 11 bases at J, with 13 bases between the two ends. CDR3 amino acids: CASSLDLQGTAFF. The CDR3 DNA reads TGTGCCAGCAGCTTAGATCTTCAGGGGACGGCTTTCTTT.

The V call is TRBV18, the J call TRBJ2-2, with 13 bases aligning to TRBD2. The trim removed 2 bases at V and 5 bases at J, leaving 11 bases unmatched. The germline gives CDR1 KGHSH, CDR2 LQKENI. The CDR3 extends over 19 amino acids. CDR3 protein: CASSPAGTSGAIITGELFF. CDR3 bases: TGTGCCAGCTCACCAGCCGGGACTAGCGGGGCTATCATAACCGGGGAGCTGTTTTTT.

The gene calls are TRBV6-5 and TRBJ1-3, with 8 bases lining up with TRBD1. Germline V gene lookup returns CDR1 MNHEY and CDR2 SVGAGI. The V and J ends lost 4 bases and 0 bases, in that order; junction bases with no gene match: 5. The CDR3 loop spans 16 amino acids. CDR3: CASSLTGALSGNTIYF. Here the CDR3 DNA reads TGTGCCAGCAGTTTGACAGGGGCGCTCTCTGGAAACACCATATATTTT.

The CDR3, as DNA: TGCGCCAGCAGTCCGGAACAGACAGGGGCCTCAGGGGGACTGTTTTTT. Translation: CASSPEQTGASGGLFF. J is TRBJ1-4 and V is TRBV4-3, with TRBD1 matching 8 bases. Germline CDR1 reads LGHNA; CDR2 reads YSLEER. The CDR3 contains 16 residues. J was trimmed by 13 bases and V by 6 bases; bases with no gene match: 19.

V is TRBV5-8 and J is TRBJ2-5; TRBD1 agrees at 9 bases. Trimming took 4 bases from V and 6 from J; bases not matched to a gene: 4. Germline CDR1 and CDR2: SGHTS and YDEGEE. The CDR3 has 13 amino acids. This CDR3 is CASSMDRGKTQYF. The CDR3 coding sequence is TGTGCCAGCAGCATGGACAGGGGAAAGACCCAGTACTTC.

The V gene is TRBV18, the J gene TRBJ1-3; no firm D call. The germline V gene encodes CDR1 KGHSH and CDR2 LQKENI. V shed 2 bases and J shed 1 base, with 9 bases lying between them. The CDR3 is 15 amino acids. The CDR3 protein is CASSPNVQSGNTIYF. The DNA of the CDR3 is TGTGCCAGCTCACCAAACGTACAGTCTGGAAACACCATATATTTT.

The chain employs TRBV7-2 and TRBJ2-7; 9 bases fit TRBD2. Germline CDR1 SGHTA, CDR2 FQGNSA. V shed 5 bases, J shed 3 bases, and the junction held 5 bases outside the gene matches. This CDR3 comprises 14 residues. The CDR3 DNA sequence: TGTGCCAGCAGCAATAGCGGGGGTCTCTACGAGCAGTACTTC. Protein product: CASSNSGGLYEQYF.

The chain joins TRBV7-2 to TRBJ1-1, with 9 positions matching TRBD1. V dropped 5 bases and J dropped 4; count of bases not matched to a gene: 11. This CDR3 is 16 amino acids long. Germline V CDR1 and CDR2: SGHTA, FQGNSA. CDR3 sequence (DNA): TGTGCCAGCAGCCCAAACCGGGACAGGGCGACCACTGAAGCTTTCTTT. Translating it yields CASSPNRDRATTEAFF.